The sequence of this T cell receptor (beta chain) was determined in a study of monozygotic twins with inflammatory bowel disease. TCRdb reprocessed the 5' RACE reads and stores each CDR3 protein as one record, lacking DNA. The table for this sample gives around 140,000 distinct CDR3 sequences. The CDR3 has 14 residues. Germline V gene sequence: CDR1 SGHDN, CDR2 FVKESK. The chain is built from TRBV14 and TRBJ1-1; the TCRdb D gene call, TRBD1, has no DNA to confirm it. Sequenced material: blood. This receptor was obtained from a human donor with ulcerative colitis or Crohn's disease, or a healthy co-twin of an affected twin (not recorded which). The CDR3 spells CASSRGGRGTEAFF.